The 15 T cell receptor beta chains listed next were all sequenced from one sample in a study of human T cells and chemical hapten exposure. Time point here: patch test 3, about 24 weeks after DPC sensitization. The treatment was: therapeutic diphenylcyclopropenone sensitization with weekly scalp DPC. Blood, whole and unfractionated, served as the source for total RNA extraction. TCRdb reanalysed the RACE reads using MiXCR and keeps one entry per CDR3 protein. The sample has roughly 38,000 distinct CDR3 sequences, around 9.5% seen once; the top ten hold 26%. Sequencing was performed on whole blood, taken in connection with sensitization to the hapten diphenylcyclopropenone (DPC). The receptors originated from a man aged 50 to 59 with alopecia areata. Some clones in this sample may be carry-over from other donors' samples.

The chain recombines TRBV7-2 with TRBJ2-1; D is possibly TRBD1 or TRBD2 (6 bases each). The CDR3 is 14 residues long. Germline V gene lookup returns CDR1 SGHTA and CDR2 FQGNSA. The V end was cut by 5 bases, the J end by 8 bases, with 16 bases between. CDR3 DNA: TGTGCCAGCAGCGCGGGACACCGCACCGATGAGCAGTTCTTC. Translating it yields CASSAGHRTDEQFF.

The chain uses TRBV24-1 and TRBJ1-5; possibly TRBD1 for D (5 bases). Germline V gene data show CDR1 as KGHDR and CDR2 as SFDVKD. V lost 4 bases, J lost 4 bases, and 10 bases lay in between. The CDR3 sequence is 14 residues long. CDR3 in DNA: TGTGCCACCAGTGAGGGGACGAGGAATCAGCCCCAGCATTTT. This sequence encodes CATSEGTRNQPQHF.

The V call is TRBV10-3, the J call TRBJ1-1; D is perhaps TRBD1 (5 bases). CDR3 length: 13 residues. Trimming removed 10 bases at V and 4 bases at J, with 16 bases between. Germline-derived CDR1 and CDR2 are ENHRY and SYGVKD. CDR3 in DNA: TGTGCCACTGCTCGGGGGGACCGCACTGAAGCTTTCTTT. Its translation: CATARGDRTEAFF.

This chain links TRBV5-1 with TRBJ2-2; unclear D gene. CDR3 length: 15 residues. V lost 0 bases and J 2 bases, leaving 8 bases between the germline ends. Germline V CDR1 and CDR2: SGHRS, YFSETQ. In DNA, the CDR3 is TGCGCCAGCAGCTTGGGGCAGTCCAACACCGGGGAGCTGTTTTTT. As protein: CASSLGQSNTGELFF.

This clonotype was counted a few times. The CDR3 protein is CATTLKPAGASYNEQFF. The CDR3 DNA sequence: TGTGCCACCACATTGAAACCAGCGGGAGCTTCCTACAATGAGCAGTTCTTC. The chain uses TRBV27 and TRBJ2-1; TRBD2 matches 8 bases. This CDR3 spans 17 amino acids. The germline V gene has CDR1 MNHEY and CDR2 SMNVEV (reference sequence). J was trimmed by 1 base and V by 10 bases; bases with no gene match: 15.

This clonotype has just a few counts. This rearrangement joins TRBV3-1 to TRBJ2-2; D is uncertain. The CDR3 runs to 13 residues. CDR1 LGHDT and CDR2 YNNKEL come from the germline V gene (reference sequence). The germline V and J ends were trimmed by 1 base and 8 bases, with 8 bases remaining between them. The chain's CDR3 is CASSQGGTGELFF. The CDR3 DNA is TGTGCCAGCAGCCAAGGAGGAACAGGGGAGCTGTTTTTT.

This clonotype appeared many times. The chain recombines TRBV10-1 with TRBJ2-5; D gene unclear. This CDR3 contains 15 residues. Germline assignment: CDR1 WNHNN and CDR2 SYGVQD (reference sequence). Trimming removed 0 bases from V and 5 bases from J, with 13 bases in between. As DNA, the CDR3 is TGCGCCAGCAGTGAGTCGTCCGGCTTCGGGGAGACCCAGTACTTC. Translating gives CASSESSGFGETQYF.

This clonotype was detected only a few times. The rearrangement uses TRBV28 and TRBJ2-5, with D possibly being TRBD1 (5 bases). V gave up 6 bases and J gave up 4 bases, with 6 bases separating them. In germline, CDR1 is MDHEN, CDR2 SYDVKM. The CDR3 contains 11 residues. The CDR3 is CASRQGETQYF. CDR3 coding DNA: TGTGCCAGCAGGCAGGGAGAGACCCAGTACTTC.

This clonotype has ten or more counts. V and J are TRBV20-1 and TRBJ1-2; 7 bases agree with TRBD1. This CDR3 comprises 12 residues. V dropped 8 bases and J dropped 4; count of bases not matched to a gene: 7. CDR1 is DFQATT and CDR2 is SNEGSKA in the germline V gene (reference sequence). In DNA, the CDR3 is TGCAGTAGTTCAACAGGGGCCTATGGCTACACCTTC. Protein product: CSSSTGAYGYTF.

The sample holds many counts of this clonotype. This chain connects TRBV28 to TRBJ2-7; D not certain. The CDR3 covers 12 residues. Looked up from germline, CDR1 is MDHEN and CDR2 is SYDVKM. V gave up 4 bases and J gave up 2 bases, with 6 bases separating them. As DNA, the CDR3 is TGTGCCAGCAGTTCACATACCTACGAGCAGTACTTC. Translated: CASSSHTYEQYF.

As regards this clonotype: The junction does not match germline at one end; this may be a read error. The chain carries TRBV6-6 and TRBJ1-6, with D possibly matching TRBD1 (6 bases). The CDR3 sequence is 13 residues long. The germline V gene has CDR1 MNHNY and CDR2 SVGAGI (reference sequence). Written as DNA, the CDR3 is TGTGCCGGCAGGGGAGGTTGGAATTCACCCCTCCACTTT. Amino acid sequence: CAGRGGWNSPLHF.

This chain joins TRBV12-5 and TRBJ2-3, with 11 bases that match TRBD2. This CDR3 is built from 16 residues. J lost 5 bases, V lost 5 bases, and 9 bases had no gene match. CDR1 LGHNT and CDR2 FRNRAP come from the germline V gene. The CDR3 DNA is TGTGCTAGTGGTAAAATGGGTCTAGCGGGAGGAGATACGCAGTATTTT. Protein product: CASGKMGLAGGDTQYF.

This clonotype was observed at least ten times. The V and J genes are TRBV7-3 and TRBJ1-2, with 10 bases lining up with TRBD1. Per germline, CDR1 SGHTA and CDR2 FQGTGA. CDR3 size: 13 residues. Trimming at V came to 5 bases and at J to 7 bases, leaving 4 bases not matched to a gene. CDR3 sequence reads: CASSPGTGVGYTF. The DNA of the CDR3 is TGTGCCAGCAGCCCCGGGACAGGGGTTGGCTACACCTTC.

Many counts were recorded for this clonotype. This chain uses TRBV29-1 with TRBJ2-1, with D possibly being TRBD2 (6 bases). CDR1 is SQVTM and CDR2 is ANQGSEA in the germline V gene. V was shortened by 4 bases and J by 4 bases, with 14 bases between the two germline ends. CDR3 size: 14 residues. This CDR3 is CSVGSGPSYNEQFF. CDR3 DNA: TGCAGCGTTGGGAGCGGGCCGAGTTACAATGAGCAGTTCTTC.

The chain couples TRBV16 to TRBJ2-3; D perhaps matches TRBD2 (6 bases). CDR3 size: 12 residues. Trimming left V 3 bases short and J 9 bases short, with 10 bases between. Germline CDR1 and CDR2: KGHSY and FQNENV. The CDR3 spells CASSHGGRTQYF. Here the CDR3 DNA reads TGTGCCAGCAGCCACGGGGGAAGGACGCAGTATTTT.